The clone carrying this T cell receptor (beta chain) was seen many times. Its antigen is undetermined. Libraries were made from TCR beta cDNA, and they carried unique molecular identifiers. Each sample of about 0.95 to 11 million input T cells yielded about 500,000 cDNA molecules, so each molecule approximated one T cell. TCRdb fed the PCR reads into MiXCR, producing one record per CDR3 protein. The table records just over 250,000 distinct CDR3 sequences, about 40% of them present only once. These data come from a study of post-analysis software for immune sequencing data. The overall study: Patients had relapsing-remitting, secondary progressive or progressive-relapsing multiple sclerosis; some lacked subtype. Regarding the study as a whole: Roughly five TRBV segments, including TRBV5-6, TRBV5-1 and TRBV20-1, were more frequent in patients than controls. Normalized Chao1 diversity was significantly reduced in patients versus controls.

The CDR3 has 15 residues. After removal of 5 bases from V and 5 bases from J, the junction contained 10 bases not matched to a gene. From germline, CDR1 is MNHEY and CDR2 SVGAGI. The specimen was blood. The gene calls are TRBV6-5 and TRBJ2-3; TRBD2 aligns across 7 bases. The origin of this receptor is a girl aged 5-17 years with multiple sclerosis. The CDR3 spells CASSPPGGSGDTQYF. CDR3 sequence (DNA): TGTGCCAGCAGTCCACCGGGCGGGAGCGGAGATACGCAGTATTTT.